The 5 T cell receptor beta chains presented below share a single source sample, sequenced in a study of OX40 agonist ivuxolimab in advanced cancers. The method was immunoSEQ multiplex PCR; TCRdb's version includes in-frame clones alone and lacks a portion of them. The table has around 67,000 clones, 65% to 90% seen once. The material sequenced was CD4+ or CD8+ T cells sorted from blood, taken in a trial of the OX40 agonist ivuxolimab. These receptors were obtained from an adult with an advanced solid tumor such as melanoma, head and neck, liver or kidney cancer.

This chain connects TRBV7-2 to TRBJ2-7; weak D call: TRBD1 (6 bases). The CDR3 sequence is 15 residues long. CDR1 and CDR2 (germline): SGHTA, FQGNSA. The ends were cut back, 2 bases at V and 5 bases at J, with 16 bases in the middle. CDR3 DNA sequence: TGTGCCAGCAGCTTATCTCCGGGCAGGGGCCACGAGCAGTACTTC. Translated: CASSLSPGRGHEQYF. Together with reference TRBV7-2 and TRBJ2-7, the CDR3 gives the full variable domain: GAGVSQSPSNKVTEKGKDVELRCDPISGHTALYWYRQSLGQGLEFLIYFQGNSAPDKSGLPSDRFSAERTGGSVSTLTIQRTQQEDSAVYLCASSLSPGRGHEQYFGPGTRLTVT.

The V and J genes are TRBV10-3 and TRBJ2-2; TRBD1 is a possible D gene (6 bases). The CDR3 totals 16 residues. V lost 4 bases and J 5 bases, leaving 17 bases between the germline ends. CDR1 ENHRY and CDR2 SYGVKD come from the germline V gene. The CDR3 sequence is CAISGLQGLGTGELFF. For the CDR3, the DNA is TGTGCCATCAGTGGGCTACAGGGTTTGGGGACCGGGGAGCTGTTTTTT.

The CDR3 spells CASSQDPTPNYGYTF. Written as DNA, the CDR3 is TGTGCCAGCAGCCAAGACCCCACCCCGAACTATGGCTACACCTTC. The gene calls are TRBV4-2 and TRBJ1-2; no reliable D call. Deletions cut 0 bases from V and 2 bases from J, with 10 bases between. CDR1 is LGHNA, CDR2 YNFKEQ, per germline. The CDR3 length is 15 residues.

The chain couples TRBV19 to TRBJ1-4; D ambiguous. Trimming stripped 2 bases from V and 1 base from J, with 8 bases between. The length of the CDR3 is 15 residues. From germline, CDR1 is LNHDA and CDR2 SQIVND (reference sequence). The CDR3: CASSIRTVTNEKLFF. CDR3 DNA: TGTGCCAGTAGTATAAGGACCGTAACTAATGAAAAACTGTTTTTT.

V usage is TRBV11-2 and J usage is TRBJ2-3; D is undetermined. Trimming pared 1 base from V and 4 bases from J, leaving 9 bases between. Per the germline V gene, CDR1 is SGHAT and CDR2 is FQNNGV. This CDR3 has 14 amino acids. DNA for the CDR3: TGTGCCAGCAGCTTAGGGTCTGGCGCAGATACGCAGTATTTT. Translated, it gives CASSLGSGADTQYF.